Below are 23 T cell receptor beta chains sequenced from a single sample in a study of Graves' ophthalmopathy and Graves' hyperthyroidism. Amplification of TCR beta CDR3 regions used RNA transcripts. Scientists carried out first-round RT-PCR using HTBI primers and then a second-round multiplex PCR. TCRdb reanalysed the multiplex PCR reads using MiXCR and keeps one entry per CDR3 protein. The sample records about 220,000 distinct CDR3 sequences, roughly a fifth being singletons. Sequences were obtained from peripheral blood. The source of these receptors is a woman aged 50 to 60 with Graves' ophthalmopathy.

This clonotype showed up many times. The V call is TRBV5-1, the J call TRBJ2-3, with TRBD2 as a possible D gene (5 bases). This CDR3 spans 14 amino acids. V lost 6 bases to trimming and J lost 4 bases, with 15 bases between them. Germline CDR1 SGHRS, CDR2 YFSETQ. Here the CDR3 reads CASKVVLEPDTQYF. CDR3 sequence (DNA): TGCGCCAGCAAAGTGGTACTAGAGCCAGATACGCAGTATTTT.

This clonotype was seen ten or more times. The genes are TRBV4-1 and TRBJ1-5; D perhaps matches TRBD1 (6 bases). This CDR3 has 18 amino acids. V was clipped by 0 bases and J by 1 base, with 16 bases between them. The V gene's germline CDR1 is MGHRA and CDR2 YSYEKL. CDR3 nucleotide sequence: TGCGCCAGCAGCCAAGATATAGGGGGAGGGCGAAGCAATCAGCCCCAGCATTTT. It specifies CASSQDIGGGRSNQPQHF.

This clonotype occurred many times. The chain is built from TRBV14 and TRBJ1-2; weak D call: TRBD1 (6 bases). The ends were cut back, 4 bases at V and 8 bases at J, with 23 bases in the middle. Germline lookup yields CDR1 SGHDN and CDR2 FVKESK. The CDR3 runs to 16 residues. The CDR3 region is CASSPFSGQTIRGYTF. DNA of the CDR3: TGTGCCAGCAGCCCGTTTAGTGGACAGACGATTAGGGGCTACACCTTC. The complete variable domain, with remaining parts taken from reference TRBV14 and TRBJ1-2, reads EAGVTQFPSHSVIEKGQTVTLRCDPISGHDNLYWYRRVMGKEIKFLLHFVKESKQDESGMPNNRFLAERTGGTYSTLKVQPAELEDSGVYFCASSPFSGQTIRGYTFGSGTRLTVV.

In its sample, this clonotype was seen many times. J is TRBJ2-2 and V is TRBV5-1; D is possibly TRBD1 (5 bases). Germline V gives CDR1 SGHRS, CDR2 YFSETQ. Trimming stripped 0 bases from V and 2 bases from J, with 8 bases between. The CDR3 runs 15 residues. The CDR3 coding sequence is TGCGCCAGCAGCTTGGGACAGAGCAACACCGGGGAGCTGTTTTTT. This gives the protein CASSLGQSNTGELFF.

This chain connects TRBV19 to TRBJ1-2, with TRBD1 matching 7 bases. This CDR3 is built from 13 residues. The germline gives CDR1 LNHDA, CDR2 SQIVND (reference sequence). The J segment lost 4 bases and the V segment lost 9 bases, leaving 8 bases of the junction unmatched. CDR3 residues: CASNQQGTYGYTF. In nucleotides, the CDR3 is TGTGCCAGCAATCAACAGGGGACCTATGGCTACACCTTC. Variable domain in full (rest from reference TRBV19 and TRBJ1-2): DGGITQSPKYLFRKEGQNVTLSCEQNLNHDAMYWYRQDPGQGLRLIYYSQIVNDFQKGDIAEGYSVSREKKESFPLTVTSAQKNPTAFYLCASNQQGTYGYTFGSGTRLTVV.

This clonotype has a count of ten or more. The chain is built from TRBV30 and TRBJ1-1; 7 bases map to TRBD1. CDR1 and CDR2 (germline): GTSNPN, SVGIG (reference sequence). The ends lost 4 bases at V and 4 bases at J; junction bases unmatched: 9. CDR3 length: 14 residues. CDR3 nucleotides: TGTGCCTGGACGACAGGGTCCTGGGGCACTGAAGCTTTCTTT. Translated: CAWTTGSWGTEAFF.

Ten or more counts support this clonotype. The V and J genes are TRBV30 and TRBJ2-5, with TRBD1 matching over 7 bases. V shed 2 bases, J shed 3 bases, and the junction held 3 bases outside the gene matches. CDR3 size: 13 residues. Germline assignment: CDR1 GTSNPN and CDR2 SVGIG (reference sequence). The CDR3 DNA reads as TGTGCCTGGAGTAAGGGACAGAAAGAGACCCAGTACTTC. Encoded protein: CAWSKGQKETQYF.

This clonotype was counted at least ten times. A much larger clone differs from this one at a single base, so this may be a read error. V and J are TRBV7-7 and TRBJ2-5; 7 positions agree with TRBD2. From germline, CDR1 is SSHAT and CDR2 FNYEAQ (reference sequence). This CDR3 has 15 residues. For the CDR3, the DNA is TGTGCTAGCAGCTCCCTTGTGGGAGGGGTAGAGACCCAGTACTTC. Amino acid sequence: CASSSLVGGVETQYF. The full variable domain, in which reference TRBV7-7 and TRBJ2-5 provide the parts outside the CDR3, is GAGVSQSPRYKVTKRGQDVTLRCDPISSHATLYWYQQALGQGPEFLTYFNYEAQPDKSGLPSDRFSAERPEGSISTLTIQRTEQRDSAMYRCASSSLVGGVETQYFGPGTRLLVL.

This clonotype was counted many times. The V gene is TRBV6-5, the J gene TRBJ1-5; D might be TRBD1 (6 bases). V lost 4 bases and J 1 base, leaving 17 bases between the germline ends. Germline CDR1 MNHEY, CDR2 SVGAGI. The CDR3 consists of 17 residues. The CDR3, as DNA: TGTGCCAGCAGTTCACTTAAGGGGGTAAGCAGCAATCAGCCCCAGCATTTT. Its translation is CASSSLKGVSSNQPQHF.

The chain recombines TRBV19 with TRBJ1-5; a possible D gene is TRBD1 (5 bases). Germline loops: CDR1 LNHDA, CDR2 SQIVND (reference sequence). The CDR3 covers 15 residues. The CDR3 reads CVSDPFSDRNQPQHF. The CDR3 DNA is TGTGTCAGCGACCCCTTTTCAGACAGAAATCAGCCCCAGCATTTT.

This clonotype has at least ten counts. The chain combines TRBV7-9 with TRBJ2-5; 7 bases align to TRBD2. J gave up 2 bases and V 5 bases, and 14 bases lay outside the gene matches. Per germline, CDR1 SEHNR and CDR2 FQNEAQ (reference sequence). The CDR3 extends over 17 amino acids. CDR3 protein: CASSPQSPGTTQETQYF. Written as DNA, the CDR3 is TGTGCCAGCAGCCCCCAATCCCCCGGGACTACGCAAGAGACCCAGTACTTC.

This clonotype has ten or more counts. The V call is TRBV30, the J call TRBJ1-1; D is undetermined. Germline lookup yields CDR1 GTSNPN and CDR2 SVGIG (reference sequence). V dropped 2 bases and J dropped 3 bases, with 10 bases sitting between them. CDR3 length equals 13 residues. CDR3 sequence: CAWSPSVDTEAFF. For the CDR3, the DNA is TGTGCCTGGAGTCCCTCAGTGGACACTGAAGCTTTCTTT.

There are many counts of this clonotype. The rearrangement joins TRBV6-5 to TRBJ2-1; D perhaps matches TRBD1 (6 bases). The CDR3 spans 12 residues. Trimming shortened V by 5 bases and J by 8 bases, and 10 bases separated the two germline ends. Looked up from germline, CDR1 is MNHEY and CDR2 is SVGAGI. The CDR3 DNA sequence: TGTGCCAGCAGTCCCAGGGGTTATGAGCAGTTCTTC. Amino acid sequence: CASSPRGYEQFF.

Ten or more counts support this clonotype. The chain employs TRBV28 and TRBJ2-7, with a weak D call TRBD1 (6 bases). This CDR3 has 14 residues. Per germline, CDR1 MDHEN and CDR2 SYDVKM. The V and J ends lost 2 bases and 0 bases respectively, with 8 bases between them. CDR3 nucleotides: TGTGCCAGCAGTTTAAACAGGGACTCCTACGAGCAGTACTTC. This translates into CASSLNRDSYEQYF.

This clonotype was found many times. CDR3 loop: CASIKGPQGAEAFF. CDR3 coding DNA: TGTGCCAGCATTAAAGGCCCTCAGGGCGCTGAAGCTTTCTTT. V usage is TRBV6-5 and J usage is TRBJ1-1; a weak D match, TRBD1 (5 bases). This CDR3 contains 14 residues. Trimming took off 7 bases at V and 6 bases at J, with 18 bases between the two ends. Germline V gene lookup returns CDR1 MNHEY and CDR2 SVGAGI.

This clonotype was seen ten or more times. The rearrangement links TRBV6-1 to TRBJ2-2, with D maybe TRBD1 (5 bases). V was pared by 10 bases and J by 4 bases, with 16 bases between. The CDR3 loop spans 14 amino acids. CDR1 MNHNS and CDR2 SASEGT come from the germline V gene. Here the CDR3 reads CAIRSQGATGELFF. CDR3 bases: TGTGCCATCAGGTCCCAGGGTGCCACCGGGGAGCTGTTTTTT.

The V and J genes are TRBV12-3 or TRBV12-4 and TRBJ2-4; D possibly corresponds to TRBD1 (6 bases). V lost 1 base, J lost 0 bases, and 10 bases lay in between. The CDR3 length is 16 residues. Here the CDR3 reads CASSLGDKIAKNIQYF. The CDR3 DNA reads TGTGCCAGCAGTTTAGGGGACAAGATAGCCAAAAACATTCAGTACTTC.

The V gene is TRBV6-1, the J gene TRBJ2-7; 7 positions match TRBD2. The CDR3 sequence is 14 residues long. Germline V gives CDR1 MNHNS, CDR2 SASEGT. V trimming: 0 bases; J trimming: 7 bases; junction bases outside the gene matches: 6. The CDR3 is CASSEAGGFREQYF. CDR3 in DNA: TGTGCCAGCAGTGAAGCCGGGGGGTTCAGGGAGCAGTACTTC.

V gene TRBV6-1 combines with J gene TRBJ2-5, with 8 nucleotides matching TRBD1. The CDR3 covers 15 residues. V shed 4 bases and J 3 bases; nucleotides not matched to a gene: 7. The V gene's germline CDR1 is MNHNS and CDR2 SASEGT. CDR3 bases: TGTGCCAGCAGTGGAAGACGACAGGGGAAAGAGACCCAGTACTTC. Translated: CASSGRRQGKETQYF.

This clonotype was seen ten or more times. V and J are TRBV4-1 and TRBJ1-2; D is unclear. Trimming removed 0 bases from V and 8 bases from J, with 7 bases in between. This CDR3 spans 12 amino acids. Germline CDR1 is MGHRA and CDR2 is YSYEKL. The CDR3 coding sequence is TGCGCCAGCAGCCAAGAAGGAAGAGGCTACACCTTC. Its translation is CASSQEGRGYTF.

The table lists this clonotype with many counts. The V and J genes are TRBV19 and TRBJ1-2; TRBD1 aligns across 8 bases. The CDR3 totals 15 residues. Germline V gives CDR1 LNHDA, CDR2 SQIVND (reference sequence). After removal of 7 bases from V and 4 bases from J, the junction contained 11 bases not matched to a gene. This CDR3 is CASTPHDRGGYGYTF. As DNA, the CDR3 is TGTGCCAGTACCCCACACGACAGGGGTGGCTATGGCTACACCTTC.

This sequence joins TRBV3-1 and TRBJ2-5; 7 bases map to TRBD1. The CDR3 has 15 amino acids. Germline V lookup: CDR1 LGHDT, CDR2 YNNKEL (reference sequence). V trimming: 4 bases; J trimming: 2 bases; junction bases outside the gene matches: 7. CDR3 sequence reads: CASSPAPGQQETQYF. DNA for the CDR3: TGTGCCAGCAGCCCGGCCCCGGGACAGCAAGAGACCCAGTACTTC.

This clonotype was picked up many times. This chain connects TRBV6-5 to TRBJ2-7; tentatively, D is TRBD1 or TRBD2 (5 bases each). Germline V gene sequence: CDR1 MNHEY, CDR2 SVGAGI. Trimming cost V 2 bases and J 3 bases, with 8 bases left between them. The length of the CDR3 is 13 residues. The chain's CDR3 is CASSYGTGYEQYF. The DNA for the CDR3 is TGTGCCAGCAGTTACGGGACGGGCTACGAGCAGTACTTC.